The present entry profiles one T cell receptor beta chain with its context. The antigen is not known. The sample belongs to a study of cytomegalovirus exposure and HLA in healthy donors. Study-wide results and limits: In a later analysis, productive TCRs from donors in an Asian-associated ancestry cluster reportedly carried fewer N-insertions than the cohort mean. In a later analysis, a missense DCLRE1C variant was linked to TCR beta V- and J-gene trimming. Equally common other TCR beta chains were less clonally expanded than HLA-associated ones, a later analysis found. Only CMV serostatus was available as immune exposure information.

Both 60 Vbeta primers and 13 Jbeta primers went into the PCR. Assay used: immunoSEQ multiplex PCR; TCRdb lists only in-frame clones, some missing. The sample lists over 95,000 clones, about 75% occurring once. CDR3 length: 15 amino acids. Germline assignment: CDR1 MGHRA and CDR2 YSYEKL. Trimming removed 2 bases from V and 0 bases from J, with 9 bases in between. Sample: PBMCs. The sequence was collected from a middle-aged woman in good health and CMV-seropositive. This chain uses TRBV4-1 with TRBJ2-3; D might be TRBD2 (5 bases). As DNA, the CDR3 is TGCGCCAGCAGCCAACGCGGGCTAAGCACAGATACGCAGTATTTT. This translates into CASSQRGLSTDTQYF.